This T cell receptor (beta chain) came from a study of cytomegalovirus exposure and HLA in healthy donors (dated by TCRdb to the late 2010s). A note on the overall study: An earlier analysis of about 560 of the donors reported about 260 Gb of sequence data and 117 million unique TCR beta sequences obtained from 150 million to 200 million T cells. About 330 gigabases of sequencing data and 70 million to 95 million unique TCR sequences made up an early release that covered 640 HLA-typed donors. Of the roughly 390 genotyped donors, approximately 82% fell in the genetic ancestry cluster associated with self-reported Caucasian donors. The study aimed to test whether cataloging public T cell receptors could reveal signatures of past pathogen exposure. Using immunosequencing, the study profiled T cell repertoires from 666 subjects and related those repertoires to cytomegalovirus serostatus. A separate validation cohort of 100 to 150 different subjects was used in addition to the approximately 700-subject first cohort. High-throughput TCR immunosequencing, statistical association of individual TCRs with disease status, and machine learning were combined to predict cytomegalovirus infection status. A later analysis re-examined previously published TCR beta repertoires from more than 650 donors and added high-resolution HLA genotyping to investigate patterns of TCR occurrence. In the later analysis, no new phenotypic data were used to find candidate immune exposures; instead, reliance was placed on TCR beta sequences and their occurrence across donors. In an earlier analysis of 550 to 700 of the donors, high-throughput TCR beta sequencing was used to judge whether each TCR beta V gene segment behaved as functional or pseudogenic. Donor age, sex, ethnicity and CMV serostatus were collected together with the repertoire data. A later genetic analysis took genome-wide SNP genotypes for about 55% of the roughly 700 donors and used that subset as a discovery cohort. All discovery cohort repertoires had been generated using a single sequencing platform. HLA typing included class I and class II loci at four-digit resolution. Typing coverage varied by locus: about 620-640 donors for A, B, C, DRB1 and DQB1; 522 for DQA1; more than 600 for DPA1; roughly 450 for DPB1. Because of strong linkage in the cohort, roughly five DR-DQ haplotypes were treated as single units for association and clustering. On average, roughly 200,000 unique TCR beta nucleotide sequences were sequenced per donor among 398 genotyped donors of the cohort, with roughly 18% of those sequences being non-productive.

Overall study results and their limits: According to the authors, the approach could potentially be generalized to other disease states and immunological phenotypes. In vitro tests confirmed that a few of the cytomegalovirus-associated TCR beta chains recognize cytomegalovirus antigens. Across donors, most TCR sequences were observed very rarely, whereas some public TCRs were present in many individuals. In an earlier analysis of about 540 of the donors, most TCR beta V segments were observed in productive rearrangements about 90% or about 30% of the time, broadly matching IMGT annotations. The cohort was sequenced for TCR beta chains only, and without alpha or paired-chain data the features that could be detected were limited. The classifier was reported to diagnose cytomegalovirus status with high specificity and sensitivity in both the original cohort and the validation cohort. In a later analysis, TCR association rates were found to vary across HLA loci, with the most associated TCRs seen for DRB1 alleles and the fewest for HLA-C alleles. Some IMGT-functional V segments, including TRBV6-2 and TRBV6-3, could not be told apart with the 87-base-pair reads, so those segments were excluded. In a later analysis, several top co-occurrence clusters were reported to appear linked to parvovirus B19, influenza, CMV and Epstein-Barr virus. For the cohort, immune exposure information was limited to CMV serostatus. A cluster of highly shared sequence variants was judged likely to represent a technical artifact of the sequencing pipeline. The presence/absence analyses assumed that sequencing depth was roughly uniform across donors, and that assumption may not be true. A total of roughly 160 TCR beta chains were listed by the study as associated with cytomegalovirus. HLA typing was unavailable for some donors at each locus, so association tests used only the typed subset. Assigning TCR associations to individual alleles was difficult when HLA alleles, especially DR and DQ, strongly co-occurred. In a later genetic analysis, a missense DCLRE1C variant was associated with V-gene and J-gene trimming of TCR beta chains, and the association was replicated in an independent cohort. A later analysis found that most CMV-associated TCR beta chains appeared HLA-restricted, with HLA associations seemingly driven largely by CMV exposure. Correlated functional status among segregating V segments might reflect linkage disequilibrium, but an unknown experimental factor could not be ruled out. Compared with equally common non-associated chains, HLA-associated TCR beta chains in a later analysis were more clonally expanded and had lower generation probabilities. According to a later genetic analysis, donors in an Asian-associated ancestry cluster had fewer N-insertions in productive TCRs than the approximately 700-donor mean. A further reported finding was that TCR beta sequences accurately predicted the HLA-A and HLA-B alleles for most subjects in the first cohort. At a false discovery rate of 0.05, a later analysis linked under 20,000 TCR beta sequences to specific HLA alleles. Because counts were too low, seventeen rarely observed V segments, including chromosome 9 orphons, were excluded from the earlier analysis of 587 of the donors.

The cohort consisted of 650 to 700 healthy bone marrow donors. All cohort members were sampled while nominally healthy, although unrecorded immune exposures were likely present. The donor tested CMV seronegative, placing the donor among the approximately 400 seronegative members of the cohort. A peripheral blood sample was collected from each donor, and TCR beta sequencing was performed on peripheral blood mononuclear cells. The Qiagen DNeasy Blood Extraction Kit was used to extract genomic DNA from the blood cell samples. Library prep was done by the immunoSEQ multiplex PCR assay. For the multiplex PCR, a mixture combining 60 forward primers for TCR Vbeta segments and 13 reverse primers for TCR Jbeta segments was used. A multiplex PCR assay on genomic DNA amplified the CDR3 region of rearranged TCR beta genes. Amplified TCR beta libraries were sequenced as 87-base-pair reads on the Illumina HiSeq System. The study's processing was this. Across the 670 or so repertoires, a later analysis counted some 80 million unique TCR beta chains, 9 million to 14 million of which were shared by at least two donors. Raw reads were error-corrected and collapsed into unique sequences with a nearest-neighbor algorithm that merged closely related sequences to remove PCR and sequencing errors. To assign V, D and J gene segments, CDR3 sequences were aligned to IMGT reference sequences. For a sequence to be retained, a match of at least six nucleotides to both a V gene segment and a J gene segment was required. A rearrangement was called productive if the CDR3 had no stop codons and remained in frame with V and J, and every other rearrangement was called non-productive. CDR3 was defined by IMGT convention, running from the second conserved V-encoded cysteine to the conserved J-encoded phenylalanine. In an earlier analysis of roughly 580 of the donors, sequences lacking an unambiguous match to a single V gene segment were excluded. In an earlier analysis of a few hundred of the donors, V segments were called functional above 56.7% productive rearrangements and were called segregating when the between-donor standard deviation exceeded 5%. A statistical classification framework was built to diagnose cytomegalovirus status from the catalog of TCR beta chain sequences. In a later analysis, V and J genes were assigned by comparing TCR nucleotide sequences against IMGT/GENE-DB human TR gene sequences. Using the TCRdist pipeline, a later analysis assigned CDR3 sequences along with most-parsimonious VDJ recombination scenarios. In a later analysis, each TCR beta chain was defined by its CDR3 amino acid sequence together with its V-gene family, and reads lacking a unique V-gene family were excluded. In a later analysis, 500 to 700 highly shared, low-generation-probability nucleotide sequences were removed to address suspected cross-contamination and a sequencing artifact. In a later analysis, a clonal expansion index for each public chain was calculated from normalized within-repertoire ranks of inferred template counts. Generation probabilities in a later analysis came from a VDJ recombination model fitted to out-of-frame rearrangements, and those results were checked against IGoR. A later analysis scored TCR-TCR, TCR-HLA and TCR-CMV co-occurrence with hypergeometric tests, applying a repertoire-size bias correction to TCR pairs. A later analysis estimated false discovery rates by permuting HLA or CMV assignments 20 times. A later analysis grouped co-occurring TCRs with DBSCAN, adding TCRdist sequence similarity when clustering within HLA-allele-positive subsets. For co-occurrence clustering, repertoires with fewer than 30,000 or more than 120,000 public chains were excluded, along with several repertoires with anomalous nucleotide sharing. TCRdb holds this immuneACCESS table with in-frame rearrangements only. Some clones are missing; in checked studies, unresolved V genes explain under half, and the rest has no known cause. That table gives V, J and clone size, and the DNA gave D and trimming. In all, the sample holds fewer than 200,000 clones, and roughly 80% of those were seen once. The ten biggest clones cover roughly 0.69% of the sample.

In regard to this clone: Its antigen is currently not known. No base-level quality is on record; no much larger clone is a single base apart.

CDR1 is given as MNHEY and CDR2 as SMNVEV, both from the germline V gene (reference sequence). The CDR3 starts with the cysteine, ends with the phenylalanine, and has 14 residues. Only the CDR3 region is kept as DNA, spanning 42 bases read in frame from base 1. Germline trimming: 5 bases from V, 0 bases from J; junction bases outside gene matches: 3. This clonotype originated in a woman younger than 30 in good health and CMV-seronegative. Here the chain combines TRBV27 and TRBJ2-7; 8 junctional bases match TRBD2. Material: PBMCs. The bases read TGTGCCAGCAGTCCAGGGACTAGCTCCTACGAGCAGTACTTC. It translates as CASSPGTSSYEQYF.